These T cell receptor beta chains were read from a single sample in a study of human T cells and chemical hapten exposure. TCRdb passed the RACE reads through MiXCR, listing each CDR3 protein once. The table lists around 340,000 distinct CDR3 sequences, approximately 6.3% of them singletons. The sample in question was whole blood, obtained in connection with sensitization to the hapten diphenylcyclopropenone (DPC). Receptors originate from a young woman with alopecia areata. Some clones in this sample may be carry-over from other donors' samples. Each CDR3 is given without its conserved first and last residue.

>TRBV12-3/TRBV12-4|13|TRBJ2-1
ASRPGLVGSHEQF
>TRBV2|13|TRBJ1-5
ASSEEQGEAQPQH
>TRBV27|11|TRBJ2-7
ASSLTQGDEQY
>TRBV7-8|13|TRBJ2-1
ASSLTSGGNDEQF
>TRBV4-1|13|TRBJ1-2
ASSQASGGPYGYT
>TRBV18|16|TRBJ1-1
ASSPRSDSLGLNTEAF
>TRBV9|13|TRBJ1-4
ASSVNGATNEKLF
>TRBV20-1|12|TRBJ2-7
SATHGQSGYEQY
>TRBV7-2|11|TRBJ1-2
ASSLDKNYGYT
>TRBV2|14|TRBJ1-3
ASSERGGTTGNTIY
>TRBV10-3|9|TRBJ2-7
AIGTVYEQY
>TRBV18|10|TRBJ1-1
ASSPGSSEAF
>TRBV7-9|14|TRBJ2-7
ASSPPSGAGSYEQY
>TRBV20-1|12|TRBJ1-6
SASPGQSYSPLH
>TRBV18|12|TRBJ1-2
ASSPGAGNYGYT
>TRBV12-3/TRBV12-4|11|TRBJ1-1
ASSLTDQFEAF
>TRBV6-1|12|TRBJ2-3
ASKGGPGGDTQY
>TRBV18|11|TRBJ1-1
ASSPGISTEAF
>TRBV3-1|12|TRBJ2-7
ASSSLDRAREQY
>TRBV10-3|13|TRBJ2-7
AISESGLAGYEQY
>TRBV6-5|10|TRBJ2-1
ASSPQRDEQF
>TRBV29-1|10|TRBJ2-3
SVLSSTDTQY
>TRBV5-1|13|TRBJ1-6
ASTPTLIGNSPLH
>TRBV7-3|12|TRBJ1-1
ASSLTGWSSEAF
>TRBV9|12|TRBJ1-6
ASSVGLGDSPLH
>TRBV6-6|12|TRBJ1-4
ASSYPETNEKLF
>TRBV10-3|12|TRBJ1-1
AIRDSAGNTEAF
>TRBV12-3/TRBV12-4|11|TRBJ1-1
ASSLMENTEAF
>TRBV3-1|12|TRBJ1-3
ASSQSSVGNTIY
>TRBV3-1|14|TRBJ1-3
ASSQEGAGTGNTIY
>TRBV4-3|14|TRBJ2-7
ASSQDQSSGVYEQY
>TRBV7-8|13|TRBJ2-1
ASSLVQALGYGQF
>TRBV7-8|15|TRBJ2-7
ETSGTVGVWGPYEQY
>TRBV11-2|12|TRBJ2-1
ASSLWRQGFKQF
>TRBV20-1|18|TRBJ2-3
SAKPGLAGGPGLGTDTQY
>TRBV12-5|11|TRBJ2-7
ASGSSARIEQY
>TRBV20-1|15|TRBJ2-5
SARVPTGGTNQETQY